Sequencing of this TCR beta chain was carried out in a study of CD8 T cells in ankylosing spondylitis. On this clonotype itself: Its target is not known.

V was trimmed by 6 bases and J by 7 bases, leaving 19 bases between them. Germline CDR1 is MDHEN and CDR2 is SYDVKM. The CDR3 covers 14 residues. TCR beta libraries were made by quantitative 5'-RACE with molecular barcodes. TCRdb used MiXCR to reprocess the 5' RACE reads, holding one entry per CDR3 protein. The sample lists about 400,000 distinct CDR3 sequences, approximately 20% occurring once. Study-level results: Roughly eight highly homologous variants made up a TCR beta motif that seemed to typify ankylosing spondylitis blood. It was reported that disease-linked clones were significantly enriched in matched ankylosing spondylitis synovial fluid. Prior literature has documented some motif variants in synovial fluid and blood from reactive arthritis. Disease-linked clones had a CD8+ phenotype and relatively low frequency in peripheral blood.

Sequenced material: blood, either unsorted or a sorted T cell fraction (not recorded which). J is TRBJ2-7 and V is TRBV28, with D perhaps matching TRBD2 (6 bases). This TCR came from a male donor with ankylosing spondylitis. The CDR3 region has the DNA TGTGCCAGCAGCCCGGGACTGGGGCCTCGGGAGCAGTACTTC. Residues: CASSPGLGPREQYF.